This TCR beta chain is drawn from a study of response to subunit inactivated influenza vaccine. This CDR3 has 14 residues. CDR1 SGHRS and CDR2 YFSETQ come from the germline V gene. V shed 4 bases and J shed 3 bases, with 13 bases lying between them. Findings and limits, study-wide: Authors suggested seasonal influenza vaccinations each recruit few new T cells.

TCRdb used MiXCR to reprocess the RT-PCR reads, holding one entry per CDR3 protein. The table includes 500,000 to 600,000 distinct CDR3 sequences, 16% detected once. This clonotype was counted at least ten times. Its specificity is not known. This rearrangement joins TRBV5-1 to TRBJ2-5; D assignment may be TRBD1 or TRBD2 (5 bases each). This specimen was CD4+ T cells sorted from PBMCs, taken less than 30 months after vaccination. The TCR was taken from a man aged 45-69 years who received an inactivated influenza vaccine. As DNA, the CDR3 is TGCGCCAGCAGCCCGGAAGGGACCAAAGAGACCCAGTACTTC. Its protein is CASSPEGTKETQYF. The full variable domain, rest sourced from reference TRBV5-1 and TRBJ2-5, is KAGVTQTPRYLIKTRGQQVTLSCSPISGHRSVSWYQQTPGQGLQFLFEYFSETQRNKGNFPGRFSGRQFSNSRSEMNVSTLELGDSALYLCASSPEGTKETQYFGPGTRLLVL.